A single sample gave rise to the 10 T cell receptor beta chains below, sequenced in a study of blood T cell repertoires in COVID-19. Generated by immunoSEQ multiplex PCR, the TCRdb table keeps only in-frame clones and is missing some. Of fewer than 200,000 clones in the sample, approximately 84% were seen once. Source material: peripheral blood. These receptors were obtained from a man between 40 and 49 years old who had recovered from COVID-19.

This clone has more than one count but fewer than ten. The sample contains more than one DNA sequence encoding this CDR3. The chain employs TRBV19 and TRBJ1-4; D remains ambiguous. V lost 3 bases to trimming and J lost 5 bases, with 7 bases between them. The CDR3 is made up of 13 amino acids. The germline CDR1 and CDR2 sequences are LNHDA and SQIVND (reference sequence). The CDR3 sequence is CASSIRENEKLFF. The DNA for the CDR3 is TGTGCCAGTAGTATTCGAGAGAATGAAAAACTGTTTTTT.

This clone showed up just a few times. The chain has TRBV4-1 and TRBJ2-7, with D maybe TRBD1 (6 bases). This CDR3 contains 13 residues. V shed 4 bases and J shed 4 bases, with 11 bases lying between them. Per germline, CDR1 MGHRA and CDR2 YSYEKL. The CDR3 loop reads CASSPDRLYEQYF. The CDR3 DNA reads TGCGCCAGCAGCCCTGACAGGTTATACGAGCAGTACTTC.

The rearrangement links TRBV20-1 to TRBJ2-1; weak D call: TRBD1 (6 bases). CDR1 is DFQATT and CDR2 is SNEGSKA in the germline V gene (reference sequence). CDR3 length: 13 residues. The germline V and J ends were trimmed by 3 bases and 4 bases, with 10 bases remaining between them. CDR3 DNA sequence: TGCAGTGCTAGTTTAGGGGGTTACAATGAGCAGTTCTTC. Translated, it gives CSASLGGYNEQFF.

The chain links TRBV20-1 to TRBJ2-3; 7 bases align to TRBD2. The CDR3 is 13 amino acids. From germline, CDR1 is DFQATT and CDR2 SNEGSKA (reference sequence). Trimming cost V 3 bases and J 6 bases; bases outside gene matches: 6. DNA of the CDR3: TGCAGTGCTAGTGGGCGGGAGTTTGATACGCAGTATTTT. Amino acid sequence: CSASGREFDTQYF.

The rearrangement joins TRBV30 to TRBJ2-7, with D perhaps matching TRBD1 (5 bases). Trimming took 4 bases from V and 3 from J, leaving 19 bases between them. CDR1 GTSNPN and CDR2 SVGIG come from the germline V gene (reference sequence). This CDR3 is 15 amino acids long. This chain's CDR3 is CAWNNRALGVYEQYF. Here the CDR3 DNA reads TGTGCCTGGAATAACCGGGCCCTAGGGGTCTACGAGCAGTACTTC.

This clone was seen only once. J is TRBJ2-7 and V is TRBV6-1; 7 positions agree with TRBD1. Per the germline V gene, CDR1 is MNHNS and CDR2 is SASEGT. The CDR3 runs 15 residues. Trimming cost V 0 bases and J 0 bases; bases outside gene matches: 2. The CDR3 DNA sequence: TGTGCCAGCAGTGAAGCGGGACAGAGCTCCTACGAGCAGTACTTC. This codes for CASSEAGQSSYEQYF.

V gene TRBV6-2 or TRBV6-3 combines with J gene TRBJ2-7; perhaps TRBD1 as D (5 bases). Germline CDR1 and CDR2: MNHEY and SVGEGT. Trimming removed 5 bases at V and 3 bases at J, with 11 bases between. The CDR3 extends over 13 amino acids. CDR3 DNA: TGTGCCAGCAGTAACAGGAAGAACTACGAGCAGTACTTC. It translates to CASSNRKNYEQYF.

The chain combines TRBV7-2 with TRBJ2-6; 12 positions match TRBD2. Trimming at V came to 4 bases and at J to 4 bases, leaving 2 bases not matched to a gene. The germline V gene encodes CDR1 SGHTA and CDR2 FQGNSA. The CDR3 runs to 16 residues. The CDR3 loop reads CASSSSGGAGANVLTF. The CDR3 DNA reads TGTGCCAGCAGCTCTAGCGGGGGGGCCGGGGCCAACGTCCTGACTTTC.

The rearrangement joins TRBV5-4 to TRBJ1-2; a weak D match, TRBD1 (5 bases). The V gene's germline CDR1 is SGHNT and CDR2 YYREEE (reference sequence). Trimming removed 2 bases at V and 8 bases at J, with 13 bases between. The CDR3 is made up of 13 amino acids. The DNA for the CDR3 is TGTGCCAGCAGCTTCGGAGGGGCCTTAGGCTACACCTTC. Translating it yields CASSFGGALGYTF.

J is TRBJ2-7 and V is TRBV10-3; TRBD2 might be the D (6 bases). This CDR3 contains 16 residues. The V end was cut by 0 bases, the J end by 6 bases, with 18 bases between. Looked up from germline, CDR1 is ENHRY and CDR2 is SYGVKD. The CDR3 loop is CAISESSGRSGLEQYF. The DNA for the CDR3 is TGTGCCATCAGTGAGTCGAGTGGTAGAAGCGGGCTCGAGCAGTACTTC.